A selection of T cell receptor beta chains follows, all from one sample in a study of T-cell reconstitution after alpha-beta-depleted transplantation in children. TCRdb processed the PCR reads anew with MiXCR; each CDR3 protein has one entry. Here the sample spans around 600,000 distinct CDR3 sequences, roughly 15% being singletons. The sample here was PBMCs from the stem cell graft donor, taken from the stem cell graft. The receptors stem from a human donor who donated a stem cell graft to a child with acute myeloid leukemia. CDR3s include the opening cysteine and the closing phenylalanine or tryptophan. A D gene is named only where the DNA matches it firmly. Expanded clones get a size class; other rows say once, few or many, or leave the size out.

J	D	size	V	CDR3	DNA
TRBJ1-4	TRBD1	many	TRBV29-1	CSVARRTGGAELFF	TGCAGCGTTGCCAGGCGGACAGGGGGCGCAGAACTGTTTTTT
TRBJ1-2	TRBD1	-	TRBV20-1	CSARATGDGYTF	TGCAGTGCTAGAGCGACAGGGGATGGCTACACCTTC
TRBJ2-2	-	-	TRBV5-4	CASSPPLTQTGELFF	TGTGCCAGCAGCCCCCCGCTTACTCAGACCGGGGAGCTGTTTTTT
TRBJ2-7	-	many	TRBV7-2	CASSYGSDPSYEQYF	TGTGCCAGCAGCTATGGTTCTGACCCATCCTACGAGCAGTACTTC
TRBJ1-1	TRBD1	many	TRBV12-3/TRBV12-4	CASRTGVIEAFF	TGTGCCAGCAGGACAGGGGTGATTGAAGCTTTCTTT
TRBJ1-2	TRBD1	-	TRBV20-1	CSATPADRAEQGYTF	TGCAGTGCTACTCCAGCGGACAGGGCTGAGCAGGGCTACACCTTC
TRBJ2-5	-	-	TRBV15	CATSSDLYLFQETQYF	TGTGCCACCAGCAGCGATCTGTATTTGTTCCAAGAGACCCAGTACTTC
TRBJ2-7	-	-	TRBV7-2	CASSLGGSAYDQYF	TGTGCCAGCAGCTTAGGCGGGTCTGCCTACGACCAGTACTTC
TRBJ2-3	-	many	TRBV7-2	CASSLTGGGGDTQYF	TGTGCCAGCAGCTTAACGGGGGGCGGTGGAGATACGCAGTATTTT
TRBJ1-2	-	few	TRBV5-4	CASSSVKATSYGYTF	TGTGCCAGCAGCTCTGTGAAGGCGACAAGCTATGGCTACACCTTC
TRBJ1-4	TRBD1	many	TRBV29-1	CSVSTGKQGKLFF	TGCAGCGTGTCGACAGGGAAACAGGGAAAACTGTTTTTT
TRBJ1-5	-	-	TRBV27	CASSYVGGEQPQHF	TGTGCCAGCAGTTATGTCGGGGGTGAGCAGCCCCAGCATTTT
TRBJ2-7	TRBD1	many	TRBV29-1	CSVPGTGSEQYF	TGCAGCGTACCCGGGACAGGGAGTGAGCAGTACTTC
TRBJ1-1	-	many	TRBV29-1	CSVSPQGLNTEAFF	TGCAGCGTAAGCCCGCAGGGGTTGAACACTGAAGCTTTCTTT
TRBJ1-2	-	-	TRBV7-9	CASSGATVYGYTF	TGTGCCAGCAGCGGAGCAACAGTTTATGGCTACACCTTC
TRBJ1-5	-	-	TRBV5-1	CASSLEGWSGQPQHF	TGCGCCAGCAGCTTGGAGGGATGGAGTGGTCAGCCCCAGCATTTT
TRBJ2-2	TRBD1	-	TRBV7-9	CASSPRTGVPGELFF	TGTGCCAGCAGCCCGCGGACAGGGGTGCCCGGGGAGCTGTTTTTT
TRBJ2-3	-	-	TRBV7-6	CASSQTLSTDTQYF	TGTGCCAGCAGCCAGACCCTCAGCACAGATACGCAGTATTTT
TRBJ2-1	TRBD2	few	TRBV12-3/TRBV12-4	CASSFGTSGGPYNEQFF	TGTGCCAGCAGTTTCGGGACTAGCGGGGGTCCCTACAATGAGCAGTTCTTC
TRBJ1-1	-	-	TRBV12-3/TRBV12-4	CASSFGFQGNTEAFF	TGTGCCAGCAGTTTTGGCTTCCAGGGGAACACTGAAGCTTTCTTT
TRBJ1-1	TRBD1	many	TRBV5-1	CASSFGTGNTEAFF	TGCGCCAGCAGCTTTGGGACAGGGAACACTGAAGCTTTCTTT
TRBJ1-6	-	-	TRBV7-9	CASSSPNPNSPLHF	TGTGCCAGCAGCTCCCCAAATCCTAATTCACCCCTCCACTTT
TRBJ2-2	-	-	TRBV27	CASSLEGFGELFF	TGTGCCAGCAGTTTAGAGGGGTTCGGGGAGCTGTTTTTT
TRBJ2-1	-	many	TRBV7-9	CASSSIGESSYNEQFF	TGTGCCAGCAGCTCCATTGGGGAGAGCTCCTACAATGAGCAGTTCTTC
TRBJ2-7	-	many	TRBV20-1	CSARGLTGRSSYEQYF	TGCAGTGCTAGAGGCCTGACTGGCAGGAGCTCCTACGAGCAGTACTTC
TRBJ1-6	-	-	TRBV5-5	CASSFYRAEIPLHF	TGTGCCAGCAGCTTCTACAGGGCCGAGATACCCCTCCACTTT
TRBJ2-1	-	few	TRBV6-2/TRBV6-3	CASSSIYHGTYNEQFF	TGTGCCAGCAGTTCTATCTACCACGGAACCTACAATGAGCAGTTCTTC
TRBJ2-7	TRBD2	many	TRBV9	CASSVSGTSGTYEQYF	TGTGCCAGCAGCGTCTCCGGGACTAGCGGGACCTACGAGCAGTACTTC
TRBJ1-5	-	few	TRBV7-6	CASSLVYQPQHF	TGTGCCAGCAGCTTAGTTTATCAGCCCCAGCATTTT
TRBJ1-5	-	many	TRBV7-2	CASSLTFGNQPQHF	TGTGCCAGCAGCTTAACGTTCGGGAATCAGCCCCAGCATTTT
TRBJ2-1	-	many	TRBV20-1	CSARDEKSSYNEQFF	TGCAGTGCTAGAGATGAGAAAAGCTCCTACAATGAGCAGTTCTTC
TRBJ2-7	-	few	TRBV20-1	CSARVPIGASYEQYF	TGCAGTGCTAGAGTGCCTATAGGGGCCTCCTACGAGCAGTACTTC
TRBJ1-6	TRBD1	-	TRBV7-6	CASSLDRGSNSPLHF	TGTGCCAGCAGCTTAGACAGGGGTAGTAATTCACCCCTCCACTTT
TRBJ2-3	TRBD1	-	TRBV5-5	CASSKGTALTDTQYF	TGTGCCAGCAGCAAAGGGACAGCTCTTACAGATACGCAGTATTTT
TRBJ2-1	-	many	TRBV20-1	CSARALSSYNEQFF	TGCAGTGCTAGGGCTCTGAGCTCCTACAATGAGCAGTTCTTC
TRBJ2-3	-	many	TRBV7-9	CASSLDPDTQYF	TGTGCCAGCAGCTTAGATCCAGATACGCAGTATTTT